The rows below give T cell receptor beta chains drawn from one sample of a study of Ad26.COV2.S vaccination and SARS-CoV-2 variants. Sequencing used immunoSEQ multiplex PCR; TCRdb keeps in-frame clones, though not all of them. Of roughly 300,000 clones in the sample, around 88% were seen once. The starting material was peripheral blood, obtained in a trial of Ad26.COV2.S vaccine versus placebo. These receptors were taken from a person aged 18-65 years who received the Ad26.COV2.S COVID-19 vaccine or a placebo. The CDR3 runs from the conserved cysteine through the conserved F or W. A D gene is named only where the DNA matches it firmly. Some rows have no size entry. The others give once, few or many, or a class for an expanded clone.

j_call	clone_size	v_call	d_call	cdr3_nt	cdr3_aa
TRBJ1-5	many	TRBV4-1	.	TGCGCCAGCAGCCAAGGGATTTTAGGGTACCAGCCCCAGCATTTT	CASSQGILGYQPQHF
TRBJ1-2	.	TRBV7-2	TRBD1	TGTGCCAGCAGCCTAGGACAGGGGCCTAACTATGGCTACACCTTC	CASSLGQGPNYGYTF
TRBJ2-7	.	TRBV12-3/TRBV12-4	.	TGTGCCAGCAGTCCCACGACTCCCTACGAGCAGTACTTC	CASSPTTPYEQYF
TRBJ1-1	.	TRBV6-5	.	TGTGCCAGCAGTTACGGGGCGGATTGGAACACTGAAGCTTTCTTT	CASSYGADWNTEAFF
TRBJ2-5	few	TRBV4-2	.	TGTGCCAGCAGCCCCCCCGGCAGGCAAGAGACCCAGTACTTC	CASSPPGRQETQYF
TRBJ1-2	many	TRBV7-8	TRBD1	TGTGCCAGCAGCTTTGACAGGGCCTATGGCTACACCTTC	CASSFDRAYGYTF
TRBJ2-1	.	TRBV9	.	TGTGCCAGCAGCTCGAGGGGGAGCGGGCGGAGGTACTCCTACAATGAGCAGTTCTTC	CASSSRGSGRRYSYNEQFF
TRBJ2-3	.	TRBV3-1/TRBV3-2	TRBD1	TGTGCCAGCAGCCCCCGGAGACAGGGGGCCGGCACAGATACGCAGTATTTT	CASSPRRQGAGTDTQYF
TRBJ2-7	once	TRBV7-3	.	TGTGCCAGCAGCCCCAGGGCGTCCTCCTACGAGCAGTACTTC	CASSPRASSYEQYF
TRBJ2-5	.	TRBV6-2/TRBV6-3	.	TGTGCCAGCAGTCCCCTCATGGAGACCCAGTACTTC	CASSPLMETQYF
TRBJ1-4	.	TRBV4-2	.	TGTGCCAGCAGCCAAGAGGAGGGAGGGCTGACTAATGAAAAACTGTTTTTT	CASSQEEGGLTNEKLFF
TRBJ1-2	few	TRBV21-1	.	TGTGCCAGCAGAGCCCCAGGGACCACTAACTATGGCTACACCTTC	CASRAPGTTNYGYTF
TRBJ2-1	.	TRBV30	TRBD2	TGTGCCTGGAGACTAGCGGGAGGCTACAATGAGCAGTTCTTC	CAWRLAGGYNEQFF
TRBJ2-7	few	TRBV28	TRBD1	TGTGCCAGCACCCCGGGACAGGACTACGAGCAGTACTTC	CASTPGQDYEQYF
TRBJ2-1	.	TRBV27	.	TGTGCCAGCAGTCATCGGAATGAGCAGTTCTTC	CASSHRNEQFF
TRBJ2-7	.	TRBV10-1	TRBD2	TGCGCCAGCAGTGACCTACTAGCGGGGGGTACCTACGAGCAGTACTTC	CASSDLLAGGTYEQYF
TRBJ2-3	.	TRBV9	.	TGTGCCAGCAGCGTAGATCTCTTAGGGGATACGCAGTATTTT	CASSVDLLGDTQYF
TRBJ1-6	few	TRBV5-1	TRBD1	TGCGCCAGCAGCTTGGCTGGACAGGATAATTCACCCCTCCACTTT	CASSLAGQDNSPLHF
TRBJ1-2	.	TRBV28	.	TGTGCCAGCTGGACAAAGAGTTTTGTGGGCTACACCTTC	CASWTKSFVGYTF
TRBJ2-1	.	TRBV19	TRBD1	TGTGCCAGTAGTATGACAGGGTACTCCTACAATGAGCAGTTCTTC	CASSMTGYSYNEQFF
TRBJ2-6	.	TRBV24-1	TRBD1	TGTGCCACCAGTGGACAGGGAAGGGCTGGGGCCAACGTCCTGACTTTC	CATSGQGRAGANVLTF
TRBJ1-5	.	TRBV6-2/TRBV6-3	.	TGTGCCAGCAGTTTCGCGGGGGGCAATCAGCCCCAGCATTTT	CASSFAGGNQPQHF
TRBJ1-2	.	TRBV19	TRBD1	TGTGCCAGTAGTGTAGACAGGGTCTCTGGCTACACCTTC	CASSVDRVSGYTF
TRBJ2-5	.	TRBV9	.	TGTGCCAGCAGCCCGGACGGATCTGAGGGGGAGACCCAGTACTTC	CASSPDGSEGETQYF
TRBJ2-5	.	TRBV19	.	TGTGCCAGTAGTAGGGGACTTCCACCCGGGGAGACCCAGTACTTC	CASSRGLPPGETQYF
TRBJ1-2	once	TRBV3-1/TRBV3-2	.	TGTGCCAGCAGCCAAGAGACGATCTATGGCTACACCTTC	CASSQETIYGYTF
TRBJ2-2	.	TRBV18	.	TGTGCCAGCTCACCAACGACAGGGAGGACCGGGGAGCTGTTTTTT	CASSPTTGRTGELFF
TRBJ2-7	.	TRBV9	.	TGTGCCAGCAGCGTAGCCCCGAGCTCCTACGAGCAGTACTTC	CASSVAPSSYEQYF
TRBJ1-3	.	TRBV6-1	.	TGTGCCAGCAGTGAAGTTGGCAGCTACTCTGGAAACACCATATATTTT	CASSEVGSYSGNTIYF
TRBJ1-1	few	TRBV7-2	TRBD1	TGTGCCAGCAGCCCCGGACAGGGTAGTATGAACACTGAAGCTTTCTTT	CASSPGQGSMNTEAFF
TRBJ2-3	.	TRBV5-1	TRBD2	TGCGCCAGCAGCGAGGGACTAGCGGGCACAGATACGCAGTATTTT	CASSEGLAGTDTQYF
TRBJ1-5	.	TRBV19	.	TGTGCCAGTAGTGCGCTTTCAGGGGCGACTAATCAGCCCCAGCATTTT	CASSALSGATNQPQHF
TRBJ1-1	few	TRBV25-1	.	TGTGCCAGCAGTGAAGGGGGGCAACGAGCTTTCTTT	CASSEGGQRAFF
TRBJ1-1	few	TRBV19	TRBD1	TGTGCCAGTAGCAGATCCGCCGTCAGGGGGACTGAAGCTTTCTTT	CASSRSAVRGTEAFF
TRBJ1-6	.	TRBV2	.	TGTGCCAGCAGTGAACAGGGTTTGAGCTCACCCCTCCACTTT	CASSEQGLSSPLHF
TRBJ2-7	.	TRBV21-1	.	TGTGCCAGCAGCACAGAAACCGGGACTAGCGGATACGAGCAGTACTTC	CASSTETGTSGYEQYF
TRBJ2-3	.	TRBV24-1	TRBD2	TGTGCCACCAATAATGAGGCGGGAGGTGACACAGATACGCAGTATTTT	CATNNEAGGDTDTQYF
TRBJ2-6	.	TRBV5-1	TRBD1	TGCGCCAGCAGCTTAGCCCCCCCCCGGACAGGGGCTGGGGCCAACGTCCTGACTTTC	CASSLAPPRTGAGANVLTF
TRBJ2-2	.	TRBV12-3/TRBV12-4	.	TGTGCCAGCGCCACGTTTGGCACCGGGGAGCTGTTTTTT	CASATFGTGELFF
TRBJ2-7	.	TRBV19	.	TGTGCCAGTAGTATAGTCGGGGGCTCCTCCTACGAGCAGTACTTC	CASSIVGGSSYEQYF
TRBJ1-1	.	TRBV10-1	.	TGCGCCAGCAGTCCCAACATAGGCACTGAAGCTTTCTTT	CASSPNIGTEAFF
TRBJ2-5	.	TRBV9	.	TGTGCCAGCAGCGTAGGAGGGGTCGATAAGGTCGAAGAGACCCAGTACTTC	CASSVGGVDKVEETQYF
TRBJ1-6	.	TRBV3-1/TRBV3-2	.	TGTGCCAGCAGCCGACTGAAGGGGGTGCGGGCTCATTCACCCCTCCACTTT	CASSRLKGVRAHSPLHF
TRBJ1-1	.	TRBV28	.	TGTGCCAGCAGCCCAAAGGTGGGGGCGGTAGCTTTCTTT	CASSPKVGAVAFF
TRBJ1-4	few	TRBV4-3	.	TGCGCCAGCAGCCAAGAATGGGGAAAGGGAGAAAAACTGTTTTTT	CASSQEWGKGEKLFF
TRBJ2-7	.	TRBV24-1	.	TGTGCCACCAGTGATTTGGGGAGTTACGAGCAGTACTTC	CATSDLGSYEQYF
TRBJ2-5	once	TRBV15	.	TGTGCCACCAGCAGAGATCGGAGCCAAGAGACCCAGTACTTC	CATSRDRSQETQYF
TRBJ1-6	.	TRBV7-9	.	TGTGCCAGCAGCCCTGGCGGCTCCTATAATTCACCCCTCCACTTT	CASSPGGSYNSPLHF
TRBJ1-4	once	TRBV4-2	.	TGTGCCAGCAGCCAGGCGGGGGGGACAAACGTTGAAAAACTGTTTTTT	CASSQAGGTNVEKLFF